The present T cell receptor (beta chain) was sequenced within a study of blood T cell repertoires in COVID-19. About the research overall: Both acute and convalescent COVID-19 samples were obtained from the United States, Italy and Spain. T cells, B-cell-depleted T cells, or PBMCs provided the cDNA or gDNA that served as material.

This clone was observed a few times. Original analysis: Estimation of nucleated cell counts relied on the amplification of reference gene primers. Clones were read by immunoSEQ multiplex PCR, and TCRdb kept only the in-frame ones, dropping some. V and J calls and clone size are copied from that table; D and trimming were computed from the DNA. The table shows about 210,000 clones, with roughly 86% occurring only once. CDR1 is SGHTA, CDR2 FQGNSA, per germline. V shed 2 bases, J shed 7 bases, and the junction held 6 bases outside the gene matches. This CDR3 has 15 residues. This chain joins TRBV7-2 and TRBJ2-1, with 9 bases aligning to TRBD2. This clonotype was sampled from a man aged 60 to 69 with acute or convalescent COVID-19. Sequenced sample: peripheral blood. The CDR3 protein is CASSLRASGENEQFF. The CDR3 DNA reads TGTGCCAGCAGCTTAAGGGCTAGCGGGGAAAATGAGCAGTTCTTC.